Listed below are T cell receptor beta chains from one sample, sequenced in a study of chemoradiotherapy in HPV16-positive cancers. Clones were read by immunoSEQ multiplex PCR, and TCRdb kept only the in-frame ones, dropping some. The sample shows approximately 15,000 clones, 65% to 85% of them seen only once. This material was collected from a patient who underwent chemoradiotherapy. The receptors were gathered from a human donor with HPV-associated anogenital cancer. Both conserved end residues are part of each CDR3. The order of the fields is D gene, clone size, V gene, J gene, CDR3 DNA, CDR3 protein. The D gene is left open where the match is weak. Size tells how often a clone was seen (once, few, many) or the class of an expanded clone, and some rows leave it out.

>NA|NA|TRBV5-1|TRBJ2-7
TGCGCCAGCAGCATTCAACCCGGGGCCAGCTCCTACGAGCAGTACTTC
CASSIQPGASSYEQYF
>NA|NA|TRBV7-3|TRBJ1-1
TGTGCCAGCAGCCCAGCGTCGGGATATGAAGCTTTCTTT
CASSPASGYEAFF
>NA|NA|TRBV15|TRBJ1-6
TGTGCCACCCACGCGGCCGGGGTGGATAATTCACCCCTCCACTTT
CATHAAGVDNSPLHF
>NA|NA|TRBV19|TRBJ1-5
TGTGCCAGTAGTGTCCGGACGGTCGATAGCAATCAGCCCCAGCATTTT
CASSVRTVDSNQPQHF
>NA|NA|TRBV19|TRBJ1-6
TGTGCCAGTAGTATAAAATTTCCGTTGTATCGTTCACCCCTCCACTTT
CASSIKFPLYRSPLHF
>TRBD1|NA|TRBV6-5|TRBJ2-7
TGTGCCAGCAGTTACTCCGGGACAGGGGGCAACGAGCAGTACTTC
CASSYSGTGGNEQYF
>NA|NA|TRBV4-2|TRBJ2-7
TGTGCCAGCAGCCAAGTGGGTGGGGGGGGCCCGTACGAGCAGTACTTC
CASSQVGGGGPYEQYF
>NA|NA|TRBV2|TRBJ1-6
TGTGCCAGCAGTGCAAGCTCCTATAATTCACCCCTCCACTTT
CASSASSYNSPLHF
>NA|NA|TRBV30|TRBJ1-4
TGTGCCTGGAGTGTTTCAGGGGTTGAAAAACTGTTTTTT
CAWSVSGVEKLFF
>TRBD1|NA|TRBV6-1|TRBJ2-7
TGTGCCAGCAGTGAAGGCCCCGGACAGGCTTCCTACGAGCAGTACTTC
CASSEGPGQASYEQYF
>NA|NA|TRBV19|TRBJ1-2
TGTGCCAGTAGTATCGATCACTCTAAAGGAGGCTACACCTTC
CASSIDHSKGGYTF
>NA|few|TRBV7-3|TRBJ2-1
TGTGCCAGCAGCTTTTACGGCCCGGGACGTGGTGAGCAGTTCTTC
CASSFYGPGRGEQFF
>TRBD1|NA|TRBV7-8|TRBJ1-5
TGTGCCAGCAGCCGGGGGACAGCGAATAATCAGCCCCAGCATTTT
CASSRGTANNQPQHF
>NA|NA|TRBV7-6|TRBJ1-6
TGTGCCAGCAGCTTAGAAGGGGCCTACTCCCCCCTCCACTTT
CASSLEGAYSPLHF
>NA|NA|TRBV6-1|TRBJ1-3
TGTGCCAGCAGTGAGTTGGGTGTAGCTGGAAACACCATATATTTT
CASSELGVAGNTIYF
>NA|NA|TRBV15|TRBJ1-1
TGTGCCACCGGAGGGAGGAACACTGAAGCTTTCTTT
CATGGRNTEAFF
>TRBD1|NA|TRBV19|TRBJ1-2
TGTGCCAGTAGGTCGACAGGGGTTAACTATGGCTACACCTTC
CASRSTGVNYGYTF
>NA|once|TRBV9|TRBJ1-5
TGTGCCAGCAGCGTAGGCCCCACAGGGATCAATCAGCCCCAGCATTTT
CASSVGPTGINQPQHF
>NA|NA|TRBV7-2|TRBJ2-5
TGTGCCAGCAGCTTAGGACAGCAAGAGACCCAGTACTTC
CASSLGQQETQYF
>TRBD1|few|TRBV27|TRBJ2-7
TGTGCCAGCAGTATCGTCACCGGGACAGGGGTCTACGAGCAGTACTTC
CASSIVTGTGVYEQYF
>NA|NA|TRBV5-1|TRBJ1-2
TGCGCCAGCAGCTTGGGACCGGGTGCGTATGGCTACACCTTC
CASSLGPGAYGYTF
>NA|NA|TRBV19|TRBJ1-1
TGTGCCAGTAGTATAGATCCGGGACACCAGAACACTGAAGCTTTCTTT
CASSIDPGHQNTEAFF
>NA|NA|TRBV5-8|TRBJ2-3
TGTGCCAGCAGCAAGGGAGACGGAACTAGCACAGATACGCAGTATTTT
CASSKGDGTSTDTQYF
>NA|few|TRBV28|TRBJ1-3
TGTGCCAGCAGCACCGGGACGAGAAACACCATATATTTT
CASSTGTRNTIYF
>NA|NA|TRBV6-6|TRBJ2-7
TGTGCCAGCAGCGCGTCCGGGACTGGGGGGTCCTACGAGCAGTACTTC
CASSASGTGGSYEQYF
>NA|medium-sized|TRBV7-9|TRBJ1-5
TGTGCCAGCAGCTACGGGCCGGGTTCCCCCCAGCATTTT
CASSYGPGSPQHF